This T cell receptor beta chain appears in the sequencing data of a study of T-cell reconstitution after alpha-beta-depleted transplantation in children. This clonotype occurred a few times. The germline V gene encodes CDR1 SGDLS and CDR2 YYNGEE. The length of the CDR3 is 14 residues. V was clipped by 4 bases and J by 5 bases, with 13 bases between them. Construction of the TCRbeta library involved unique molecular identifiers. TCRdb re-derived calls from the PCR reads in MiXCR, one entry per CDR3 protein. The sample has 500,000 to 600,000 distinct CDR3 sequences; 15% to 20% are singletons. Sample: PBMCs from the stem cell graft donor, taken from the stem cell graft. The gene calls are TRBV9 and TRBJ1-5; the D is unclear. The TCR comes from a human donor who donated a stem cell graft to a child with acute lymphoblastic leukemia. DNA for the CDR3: TGTGCCAGCAGCCCCCGACATACCGATCAGCCCCAGCATTTT. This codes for CASSPRHTDQPQHF.